Below, 14 T cell receptor beta chains from the same sample are listed, as sequenced in a study of blood T cell repertoires in COVID-19. Clones were sequenced by immunoSEQ multiplex PCR, and TCRdb holds only the in-frame ones, with some missing. This table has hundreds of thousands of clones, 85% to 90% appearing once. Sample: PBMCs or T cells enriched from blood (not recorded which). These receptors were taken from a man aged 50-59 years who had been exposed to COVID-19.

V and J are TRBV28 and TRBJ2-1; D might be TRBD2 (6 bases). V dropped 5 bases and J dropped 3 bases, with 11 bases sitting between them. The CDR3 is 14 amino acids. In germline, CDR1 is MDHEN, CDR2 SYDVKM. CDR3 amino acids: CASSPGDFYNEQFF. CDR3 coding DNA: TGTGCCAGCAGTCCCGGGGACTTCTACAATGAGCAGTTCTTC. Looking up the rest from reference TRBV28 and TRBJ2-1 gives the full variable domain: DVKVTQSSRYLVKRTGEKVFLECVQDMDHENMFWYRQDPGLGLRLIYFSYDVKMKEKGDIPEGYSVSREKKERFSLILESASTNQTSMYLCASSPGDFYNEQFFGPGTRLTVL.

V gene TRBV3-1 (or the pseudogene TRBV3-2) combines with J gene TRBJ2-2; 8 nucleotides agree with TRBD2. The CDR3 is made up of 17 amino acids. Per the germline V gene, CDR1 is LGHDT and CDR2 is YNNKEL (reference sequence). With 1 base clipped from V and 6 bases from J, the junction kept 10 bases outside the gene matches. Here the CDR3 reads CASSQGISGIDAGELFF. The CDR3 bases are TGTGCCAGCAGCCAAGGAATTAGCGGGATTGACGCCGGGGAGCTGTTTTTT.

The chain couples TRBV5-4 to TRBJ2-5; tentatively, D is TRBD1 (6 bases). The CDR3 is 14 residues long. V dropped 4 bases and J dropped 2 bases, with 12 bases sitting between them. The V gene's germline CDR1 is SGHNT and CDR2 YYREEE (reference sequence). The CDR3, as DNA: TGTGCCAGCAGCCTAGGACAGTTTCAAGAGACCCAGTACTTC. Protein product: CASSLGQFQETQYF.

J is TRBJ1-1 and V is TRBV7-9; 7 bases align to TRBD1. Germline V gene lookup returns CDR1 SEHNR and CDR2 FQNEAQ (reference sequence). After removal of 5 bases from V and 2 bases from J, the junction contained 8 bases not matched to a gene. The CDR3 consists of 15 residues. Here the CDR3 reads CASSTLQGRNTEAFF. Written as DNA, the CDR3 is TGTGCCAGCAGCACCCTACAGGGGCGAAACACTGAAGCTTTCTTT.

The rearrangement links TRBV12-3 or TRBV12-4 to TRBJ2-5, with 7 bases aligning to TRBD1. The CDR3 consists of 13 residues. The V segment lost 9 bases and the J segment 4 bases; nucleotides outside the gene matches: 8. The chain's CDR3 is CASSQTGSETQYF. The CDR3 nucleotides read TGTGCCAGTAGTCAGACAGGGTCAGAGACCCAGTACTTC.

The chain recombines TRBV3-1 (or the pseudogene TRBV3-2) with TRBJ1-4; D unclear. The V gene's germline CDR1 is LGHDT and CDR2 YNNKEL (reference sequence). This CDR3 contains 15 residues. Trimming shortened V by 0 bases and J by 8 bases, and 13 bases separated the two germline ends. The CDR3 here is CASSQEGGSNEKLFF. CDR3 bases: TGTGCCAGCAGCCAAGAGGGCGGGTCGAACGAAAAACTGTTTTTT.

The rearrangement joins TRBV5-1 to TRBJ1-1; D remains unclear. The V end was cut by 0 bases, the J end by 0 bases, with 6 bases between. The length of the CDR3 is 14 residues. CDR1 and CDR2 from the germline V gene are SGHRS and YFSETQ. CDR3 sequence (DNA): TGCGCCAGCAGCTTGGTCTTCGTGAACACTGAAGCTTTCTTT. It encodes CASSLVFVNTEAFF.

The chain is built from TRBV2 and TRBJ2-7; 11 bases are shared with TRBD1. With V trimmed by 8 bases and J by 7 bases, 4 bases remained unmatched. This CDR3 contains 12 residues. In germline, CDR1 is SNHLY, CDR2 FYNNEI. This chain's CDR3 is CASGQGAGEQYV. The CDR3 DNA is TGTGCCAGCGGACAGGGGGCGGGGGAGCAGTACGTC.

This clone appeared a few times. The rearrangement uses TRBV9 and TRBJ2-1; 9 positions match TRBD1. The ends lost 0 bases at V and 9 bases at J; junction bases unmatched: 4. CDR1 is SGDLS and CDR2 is YYNGEE in the germline V gene. This CDR3 has 14 residues. The CDR3 bases are TGTGCCAGCAGCGTAGTGGGACAGGGCGTTGAGCAGTTCTTC. Its translation is CASSVVGQGVEQFF.

J is TRBJ1-3 and V is TRBV30; unclear D gene. The V end lost 4 bases, the J end lost 0 bases, and 10 bases lay between the germline ends. The CDR3 contains 14 residues. CDR1 is GTSNPN and CDR2 is SVGIG in the germline V gene (reference sequence). This CDR3 is CAWTLGSSGNTIYF. The CDR3 nucleotides are TGTGCCTGGACCTTGGGGAGCTCTGGAAACACCATATATTTT.

A single count supports this clone. The CDR3, as DNA: TGCGCCAGCAGCTTGGGAGCCAGGGTCCGGGAAAAACTGTTTTTT. This gives the protein CASSLGARVREKLFF. The chain links TRBV5-1 to TRBJ1-4, with D tentatively TRBD1 (5 bases). Germline CDR1 and CDR2: SGHRS and YFSETQ. CDR3 length: 15 residues. V was cut by 0 bases and J by 8 bases, with 14 bases left in between.

This clone was found once. This sequence joins TRBV27 and TRBJ1-2; TRBD1 matches 7 bases. CDR3 length: 17 residues. The germline V gene encodes CDR1 MNHEY and CDR2 SMNVEV (reference sequence). J was trimmed by 3 bases and V by 7 bases; bases with no gene match: 17. CDR3 in amino acids: CASISRDRLGKDYGYTF. The CDR3, as DNA: TGTGCCAGCATTTCCCGGGACAGACTCGGGAAAGACTATGGCTACACCTTC.

The count of this clone is one. The V gene is TRBV6-5, the J gene TRBJ1-5; D unclear. Germline assignment: CDR1 MNHEY and CDR2 SVGAGI. V gave up 5 bases and J gave up 5 bases, with 16 bases separating them. The CDR3 is made up of 15 amino acids. CDR3 nucleotides: TGTGCCAGCAGTAGAGAGGGAAAGATGGATCAGCCCCAGCATTTT. This codes for CASSREGKMDQPQHF.

The V call is TRBV25-1, the J call TRBJ2-2; possible D gene TRBD2, 6 bases. The CDR3 runs to 16 residues. Germline V gene data show CDR1 as MGHDK and CDR2 as SYGVNS. The ends were cut back, 6 bases at V and 4 bases at J, with 18 bases in the middle. This chain's CDR3 is CASSPRRGKGTGELFF. Here the CDR3 DNA reads TGTGCCAGCAGCCCCCGGCGGGGTAAAGGCACCGGGGAGCTGTTTTTT.